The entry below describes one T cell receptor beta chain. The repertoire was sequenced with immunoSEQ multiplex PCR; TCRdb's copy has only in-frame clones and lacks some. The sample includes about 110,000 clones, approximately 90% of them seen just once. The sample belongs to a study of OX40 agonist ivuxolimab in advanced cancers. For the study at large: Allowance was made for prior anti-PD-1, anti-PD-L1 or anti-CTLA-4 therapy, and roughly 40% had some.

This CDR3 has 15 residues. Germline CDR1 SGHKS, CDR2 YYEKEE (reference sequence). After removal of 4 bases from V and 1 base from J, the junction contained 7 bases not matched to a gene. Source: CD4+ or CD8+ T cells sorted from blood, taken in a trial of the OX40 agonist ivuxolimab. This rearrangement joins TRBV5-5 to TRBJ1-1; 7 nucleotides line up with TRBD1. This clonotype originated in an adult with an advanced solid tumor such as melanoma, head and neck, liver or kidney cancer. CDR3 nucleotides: TGTGCCAGCAGCGGCCCGGGGACAGCGAACACTGAAGCTTTCTTT. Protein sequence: CASSGPGTANTEAFF.